A single sample gave rise to the 2 T cell receptor beta chains below, sequenced in a study of CXCR3-negative and CXCR3-positive naive CD8 T cells. The libraries of TRB cDNA were constructed through 5' RACE using UMI labels. With the 5' RACE reads reprocessed, TCRdb shows one record per CDR3 protein and no DNA. The sample shows more than 45,000 distinct CDR3 sequences, and roughly a quarter sits with its ten largest clones. The sequenced material came from memory CD8+ T cells from blood. These receptors were collected from a human donor in good health. Some clones in this sample may be carry-over from other donors' samples.

The genes are TRBV20-1 and TRBJ1-2; TCRdb indicates TRBD1, and absent DNA this call remains unverified. The length of the CDR3 is 13 residues. The germline CDR1 and CDR2 sequences are DFQATT and SNEGSKA (reference sequence). CDR3 residues: CSARVGTDYGYTF.

The chain carries TRBV7-2 and TRBJ2-5; TCRdb designates TRBD1, a call that cannot be tested without DNA. The germline V gene encodes CDR1 SGHTA and CDR2 FQGNSA. The CDR3 consists of 19 residues. The CDR3 reads CASSFNPGTGVLYGETQYF.